This TCR beta chain was identified in a study of blood T cell repertoires in COVID-19. Across the study: Samples representing acute and convalescent COVID-19 were sourced from the United States, Italy and Spain.

How the authors handled the data: Amplification of reference gene primers provided the estimated nucleated cell counts. Sequenced by immunoSEQ multiplex PCR; TCRdb stores in-frame clones only, minus some. Clonal size and the V and J genes are those of that table, whereas D and trimming came from the DNA. The sample has tens of thousands of clones, around 83% seen once. Trimming took 6 bases from V and 10 from J, leaving 13 bases between them. This CDR3 has 10 amino acids. Germline V gene lookup returns CDR1 DFQATT and CDR2 SNEGSKA (reference sequence). This clonotype originated in a woman aged 55-69 years with acute or convalescent COVID-19. The sequencing sample was made of peripheral blood. This rearrangement joins TRBV20-1 to TRBJ2-7, with a possible D match to TRBD1 (6 bases). CDR3 coding DNA: TGCAGTGCGGGGGCGTTGATCCAGTACTTC. Its protein is CSAGALIQYF.